This T cell receptor beta chain was identified during a study of control samples from healthy donors and cancer patients. Measured with immunoSEQ multiplex PCR; TCRdb has only the in-frame clones, and not every one. The sample shows approximately 100,000 clones, 90% of them seen only once. The CDR3 runs 13 residues. CDR1 MNHEY and CDR2 SVGAGI come from the germline V gene. The ends were cut back, 6 bases at V and 3 bases at J, with 6 bases in the middle. The sequenced material came from blood. This chain connects TRBV6-5 to TRBJ1-6; no reliable D call. The source of this sequence is a human donor in good health. The donor label of this sample is uncertain. The CDR3 is CASRRDYNSPLHF. Here the CDR3 DNA reads TGTGCCAGCAGGAGGGACTATAATTCACCCCTCCACTTT.